This entry describes one T cell receptor beta chain. The data belong to a study of a mutant IDH1 vaccine in newly diagnosed glioma. For the study at large: Treated patients, about 62% male and about 38% female, averaged roughly 43 years of age. Radiotherapy, temozolomide, or both had been given previously, and both were given to most.

Time point defined: baseline, week 1 (first vaccination visit). Treatment specified: pre-vaccination baseline after standard-of-care therapy. Measured with immunoSEQ multiplex PCR; TCRdb has only the in-frame clones, and not every one. Among about 68,000 clones listed, more than 65% were seen once. Per germline, CDR1 GTSNPN and CDR2 SVGIG (reference sequence). The CDR3 runs to 15 residues. The trim removed 0 bases at V and 7 bases at J, leaving 6 bases unmatched. Sequences were derived from PBMCs, sampled from a glioma patient treated with radiotherapy, temozolomide or both. The rearrangement uses TRBV30 and TRBJ1-2, with 12 positions matching TRBD1. The origin of this receptor is a man aged 50-59 years with glioma. CDR3 in DNA: TGTGCCTGGAGTGTAGGGGACAGGGGGCTAGGTGGCTACACCTTC. Protein sequence: CAWSVGDRGLGGYTF.